This is a list of T cell receptor beta chains from one sample in a study of T cell responses to AZD1222 COVID-19 vaccine. The assay was immunoSEQ multiplex PCR, and TCRdb's table has in-frame clones only and misses some. The repertoire holds 150,000 to 200,000 clones, with 85% to 95% as singletons. This specimen consisted of peripheral blood, obtained on day 0 of AZD1222 vaccination. The receptor set was obtained from an adult in good health. Both conserved end residues are trimmed from each CDR3. A clone size is listed for some rows: how often the clone was seen (once, few, many), or a class if it is expanded.

ASSVRGNSPLH	TRBV9	TRBJ1-6	NA
ASSPRLTYEQY	TRBV7-9	TRBJ2-7	once
ASSIRDGSEKLF	TRBV5-4	TRBJ1-4	NA
ASSHLLMSRHVETSGQNTGELF	TRBV3-1/TRBV3-2	TRBJ2-2	NA
TSSQERVLAIEQY	TRBV1	TRBJ2-7	NA
ASSPQGPASTDTQY	TRBV13	TRBJ2-3	once
SVERGRVTEAF	TRBV29-1	TRBJ1-1	NA
ASSDRTGLETQY	TRBV19	TRBJ2-5	NA
ASSLYTGGSGVRSYEQY	TRBV28	TRBJ2-7	NA
SVVRRATGELF	TRBV29-1	TRBJ2-2	NA
ASSSGGPQPQH	TRBV6-5	TRBJ1-5	NA
ASTLGQYNSPLH	TRBV28	TRBJ1-6	NA
AIVSASSYNEQF	TRBV10-3	TRBJ2-1	once
ASSGKDEQY	TRBV2	TRBJ2-7	NA
ASSEGSGSMHEQY	TRBV6-1	TRBJ2-7	NA
ASSRPGGYSNTGELF	TRBV3-1/TRBV3-2	TRBJ2-2	NA
ASSQDYPQDNTEAF	TRBV14	TRBJ1-1	NA
ASSLGAAPQH	TRBV28	TRBJ1-5	NA
ASSPIDSSYNSPLH	TRBV27	TRBJ1-6	NA
ASSPLSGLSGNTIY	TRBV28	TRBJ1-3	few
ASRQANSPLH	TRBV6-5	TRBJ1-6	NA
ASSLTAGGTATQY	TRBV5-1	TRBJ2-3	NA
ASSRQGSWDMNTEAF	TRBV7-9	TRBJ1-1	NA